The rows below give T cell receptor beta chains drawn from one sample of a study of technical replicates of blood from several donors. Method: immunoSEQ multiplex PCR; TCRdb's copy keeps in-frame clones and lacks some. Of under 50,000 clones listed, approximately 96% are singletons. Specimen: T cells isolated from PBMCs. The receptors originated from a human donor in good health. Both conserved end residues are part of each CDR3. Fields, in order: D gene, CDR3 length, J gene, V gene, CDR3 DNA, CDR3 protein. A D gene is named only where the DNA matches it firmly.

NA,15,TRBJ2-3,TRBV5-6,TGTGCCAGCAGCTTGTTGGCCCGCCCCGTAGATACGCAGTATTTT,CASSLLARPVDTQYF
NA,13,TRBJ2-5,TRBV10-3,TGTGCCATCAGTGTCACAGTACAAGAGACCCAGTACTTC,CAISVTVQETQYF
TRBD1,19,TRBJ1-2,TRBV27,TGTGCCAGCAAAGAACTGGGCCGGGACAGGGACCTGTTTAACTATGGCTACACCTTC,CASKELGRDRDLFNYGYTF
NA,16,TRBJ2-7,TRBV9,TGTGCCAGCAGCGTAGGGACCGGGACACCGACCTACGAGCAGTACTTC,CASSVGTGTPTYEQYF
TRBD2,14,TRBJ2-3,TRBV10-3,TGTGCCATCAGTGAGAAGCGGGAGCCAGATACGCAGTATTTT,CAISEKREPDTQYF
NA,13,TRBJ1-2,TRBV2,TGTGCCAGCACTCGTGGGGCCAACTATGGCTACACCTTC,CASTRGANYGYTF
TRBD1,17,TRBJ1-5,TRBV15,TGTGCCACCAGCAGGGCCATAAGGGGGCGGGCATATCAGCCCCAGCATTTT,CATSRAIRGRAYQPQHF
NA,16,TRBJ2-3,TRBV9,TGTGCCAGCAGCGTAGCCCGACGGGGAGGCACAGATACGCAGTATTTT,CASSVARRGGTDTQYF
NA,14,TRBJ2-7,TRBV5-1,TGCGCCAGCAGCGAGAAGACAGCCCCTGCCGAGCAGTACTTC,CASSEKTAPAEQYF
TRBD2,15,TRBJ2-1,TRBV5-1,TGCGCCAGCAGCTTGGCGGGAGGGCCGATTCGTGAGCAGTTCTTC,CASSLAGGPIREQFF
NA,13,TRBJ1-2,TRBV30,TGTGCCCATACACGGACAGCGATTTATGGCTACACCTTC,CAHTRTAIYGYTF
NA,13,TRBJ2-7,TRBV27,TGTGCCAGCAGTTTATCCACGGTTGGCGAGCAGTACTTC,CASSLSTVGEQYF
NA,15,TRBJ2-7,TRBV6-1,TGTGCCAGCAGTGAAGCCCGGACTCTTACCTACGAGCAGTACTTC,CASSEARTLTYEQYF
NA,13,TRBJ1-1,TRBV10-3,TGTGCCATCTCCCTAGGGGGGGACACTGAAGCTTTCTTT,CAISLGGDTEAFF
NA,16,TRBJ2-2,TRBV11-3,TGTGCCAGCAGCTTAGACCCCGGTTCGAACACCGGGGAGCTGTTTTTT,CASSLDPGSNTGELFF
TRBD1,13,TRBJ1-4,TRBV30,TGTGCCTGGATACAGGGGCCGGATGAAAAACTGTTTTTT,CAWIQGPDEKLFF
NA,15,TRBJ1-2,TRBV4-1,TGCGCCAGCAGCCAAGATTCCGCGGGGAGCTATGGCTACACCTTC,CASSQDSAGSYGYTF
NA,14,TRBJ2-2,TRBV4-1,TGCGCCAGCAGCCCTGGGGGACTCACCGGGGAGCTGTTTTTT,CASSPGGLTGELFF
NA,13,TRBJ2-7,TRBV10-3,TGTGCCATCAGTTTTTCACGGAGCTACGAGCAGTACTTC,CAISFSRSYEQYF
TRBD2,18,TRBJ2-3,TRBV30,TGTGCCTGGACTAGAGGAAGACTAGCCGCCGGGAGCACAGATACGCAGTATTTT,CAWTRGRLAAGSTDTQYF
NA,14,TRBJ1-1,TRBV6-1,TGTGCCAGCAGTTTGAGGGCAATGAACACTGAAGCTTTCTTT,CASSLRAMNTEAFF
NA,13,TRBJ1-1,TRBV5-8,TGTGCCAGCAGCTTGAGGGGGAACACTGAAGCTTTCTTT,CASSLRGNTEAFF
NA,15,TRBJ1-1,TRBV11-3,TGTGCCAGCAGCCCAAGAGACAGCGTGAACACTGAAGCTTTCTTT,CASSPRDSVNTEAFF